The present T cell receptor (beta chain) was sequenced within a study of blood T cell repertoires in COVID-19. Using immunoSEQ multiplex PCR, the repertoire was profiled, and TCRdb retains in-frame clones only, with some absent. The top ten clones hold roughly 8% of a sample with some 490,000 clones, about 88% of them seen once. The CDR3 has 13 residues. Germline lookup yields CDR1 SGDLS and CDR2 YYNGEE. V was clipped by 3 bases and J by 4 bases, with 7 bases between them. V and J are TRBV9 and TRBJ2-2; D not resolved. The receptor was derived from a woman in her sixties who had recovered from COVID-19. The sample comprised PBMCs or T cells enriched from blood (not recorded which). CDR3 sequence reads: CASSAYSTGELFF. The CDR3 coding sequence is TGTGCCAGCAGCGCCTACAGCACCGGGGAGCTGTTTTTT.